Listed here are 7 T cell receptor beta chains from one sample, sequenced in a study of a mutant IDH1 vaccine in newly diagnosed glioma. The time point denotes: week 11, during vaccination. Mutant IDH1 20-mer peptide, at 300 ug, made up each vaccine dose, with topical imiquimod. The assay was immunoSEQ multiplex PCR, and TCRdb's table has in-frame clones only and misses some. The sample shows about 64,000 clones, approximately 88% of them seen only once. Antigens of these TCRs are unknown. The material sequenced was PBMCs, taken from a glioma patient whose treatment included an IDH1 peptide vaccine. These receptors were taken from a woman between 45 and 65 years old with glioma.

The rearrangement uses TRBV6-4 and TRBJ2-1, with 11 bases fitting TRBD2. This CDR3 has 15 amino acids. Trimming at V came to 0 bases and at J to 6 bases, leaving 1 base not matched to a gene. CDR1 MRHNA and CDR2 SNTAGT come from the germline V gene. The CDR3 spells CASSDSSGGANEQFF. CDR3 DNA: TGTGCCAGCAGTGACTCTAGCGGGGGGGCCAATGAGCAGTTCTTC.

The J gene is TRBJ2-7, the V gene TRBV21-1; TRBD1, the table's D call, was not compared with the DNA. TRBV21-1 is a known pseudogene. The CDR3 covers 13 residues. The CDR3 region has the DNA TGTGCCAGCAGCAACCGGACAGGCTACGAGCAGTACTTC. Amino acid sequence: CASSNRTGYEQYF.

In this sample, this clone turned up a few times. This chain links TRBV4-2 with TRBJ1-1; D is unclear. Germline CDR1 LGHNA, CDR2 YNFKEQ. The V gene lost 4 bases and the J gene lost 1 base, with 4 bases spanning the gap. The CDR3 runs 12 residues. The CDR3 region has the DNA TGTGCCAGCAGCCTCAGGAACACTGAAGCTTTCTTT. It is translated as CASSLRNTEAFF.

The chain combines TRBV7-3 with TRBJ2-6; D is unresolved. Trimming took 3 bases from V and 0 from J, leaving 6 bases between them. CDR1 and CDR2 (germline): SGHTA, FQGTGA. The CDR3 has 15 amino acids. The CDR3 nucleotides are TGTGCCAGCAGCTTTGATGGCTCTGGGGCCAACGTCCTGACTTTC. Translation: CASSFDGSGANVLTF. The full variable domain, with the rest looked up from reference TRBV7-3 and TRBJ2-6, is GAGVSQTPSNKVTEKGKYVELRCDPISGHTALYWYRQSLGQGPEFLIYFQGTGAADDSGLPNDRFFAVRPEGSVSTLKIQRTERGDSAVYLCASSFDGSGANVLTFGAGSRLTVL.

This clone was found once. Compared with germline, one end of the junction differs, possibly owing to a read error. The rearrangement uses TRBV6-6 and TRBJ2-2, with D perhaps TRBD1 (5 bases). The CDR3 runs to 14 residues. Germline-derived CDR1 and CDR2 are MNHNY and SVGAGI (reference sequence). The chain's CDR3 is CVSISGLETGELFF. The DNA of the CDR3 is TGTGTCAGCATTTCAGGGCTGGAAACCGGGGAGCTGTTTTTT.

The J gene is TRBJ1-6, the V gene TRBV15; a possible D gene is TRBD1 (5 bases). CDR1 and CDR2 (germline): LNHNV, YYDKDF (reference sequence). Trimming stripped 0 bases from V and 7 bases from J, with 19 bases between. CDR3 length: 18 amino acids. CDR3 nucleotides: TGTGCCACCAGCAGAGATCCCCTAGATCAGGGTAGGAATTCACCCCTCCACTTT. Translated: CATSRDPLDQGRNSPLHF.

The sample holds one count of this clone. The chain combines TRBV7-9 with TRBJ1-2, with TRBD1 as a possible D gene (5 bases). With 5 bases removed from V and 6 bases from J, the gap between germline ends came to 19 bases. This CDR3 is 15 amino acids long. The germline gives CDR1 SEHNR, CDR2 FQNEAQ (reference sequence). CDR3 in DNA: TGTGCCAGCAGCCCAATATTACACGGGGCGCATGGCTACACCTTC. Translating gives CASSPILHGAHGYTF.